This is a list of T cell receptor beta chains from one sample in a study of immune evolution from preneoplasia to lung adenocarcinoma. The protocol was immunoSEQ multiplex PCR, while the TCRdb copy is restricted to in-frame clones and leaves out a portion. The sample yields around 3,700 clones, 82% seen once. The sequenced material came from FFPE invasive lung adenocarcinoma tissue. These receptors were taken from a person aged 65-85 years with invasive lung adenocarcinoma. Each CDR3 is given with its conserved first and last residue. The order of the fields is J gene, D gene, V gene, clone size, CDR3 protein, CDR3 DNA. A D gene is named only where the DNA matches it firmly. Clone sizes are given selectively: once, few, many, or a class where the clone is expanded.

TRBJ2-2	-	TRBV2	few	CASGRDTGELFF	TGTGCCAGCGGACGGGACACCGGGGAGCTGTTTTTT
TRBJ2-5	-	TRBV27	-	CASSEGAARAQETQYF	TGTGCCAGCTCGGAAGGGGCAGCCAGGGCCCAAGAGACCCAGTACTTC
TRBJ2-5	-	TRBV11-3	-	CASSPRGQETQYF	TGTGCCAGCAGCCCCCGGGGCCAAGAGACCCAGTACTTC
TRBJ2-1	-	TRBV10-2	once	CASSESSGYYNEQFF	TGCGCCAGCAGTGAATCAAGCGGATACTACAATGAGCAGTTCTTC
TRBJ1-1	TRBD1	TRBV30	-	CAWVGTGGTEAFF	TGTGCCTGGGTAGGGACAGGGGGAACTGAAGCTTTCTTT
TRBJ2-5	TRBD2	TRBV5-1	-	CASSIGLAIQETQYF	TGCGCCAGCAGCATTGGACTAGCGATTCAAGAGACCCAGTACTTC
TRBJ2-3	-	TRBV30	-	CAWSNTGWDTQYF	TGTGCCTGGAGTAATACAGGTTGGGATACGCAGTATTTT
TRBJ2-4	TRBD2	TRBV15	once	CATSGYPGLAGEGNIQYF	TGTGCCACCAGCGGTTACCCGGGACTAGCGGGAGAGGGCAACATTCAGTACTTC
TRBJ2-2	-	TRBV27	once	CASSLSQGFNIGELFF	TGTGCCAGCAGTCTCTCGCAGGGGTTCAACATCGGGGAGCTGTTTTTT
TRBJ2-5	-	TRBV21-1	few	CASSPQETQYF	TGTGCCAGCAGCCCCCAAGAGACCCAGTACTTC
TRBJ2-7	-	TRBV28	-	CASSLWGLGIEQYF	TGTGCCAGCAGTTTATGGGGGCTCGGTATTGAGCAGTACTTC
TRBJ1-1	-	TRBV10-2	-	CASSESFEGAFF	TGCGCCAGCAGTGAGTCTTTCGAGGGAGCTTTCTTT
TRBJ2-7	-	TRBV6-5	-	CVSRRDRELYEQYF	TGTGTCAGCAGACGGGACCGCGAACTCTACGAGCAGTACTTC
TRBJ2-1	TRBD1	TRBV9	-	CASSVAIGTGPEGEQFF	TGTGCCAGCAGCGTAGCTATCGGGACAGGCCCCGAAGGCGAGCAGTTCTTC
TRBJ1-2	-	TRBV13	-	CASSPQQGGYTF	TGTGCCAGCAGCCCCCAACAGGGTGGCTACACCTTC
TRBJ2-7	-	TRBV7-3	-	CASSWPSPYEQYF	TGTGCCAGCAGCTGGCCGTCCCCCTACGAGCAGTACTTC
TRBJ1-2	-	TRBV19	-	CASRLSRTFF	TGTGCCAGTAGGCTCTCTCGGACCTTCTTC
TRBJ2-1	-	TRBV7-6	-	CASSLDGGTYNEQFF	TGTGCCAGCAGCTTAGACGGGGGTACCTACAATGAGCAGTTCTTC
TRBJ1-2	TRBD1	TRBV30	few	CAWNRQGLGYGYTF	TGTGCCTGGAATAGACAGGGCCTTGGCTATGGCTACACCTTC
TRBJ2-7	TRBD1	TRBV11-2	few	CASSRDRGDEQYF	TGTGCCAGCAGCCGGGACAGGGGCGACGAGCAGTACTTC
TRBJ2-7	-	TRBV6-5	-	CASSATGPPLHGQYF	TGTGCCAGCAGTGCAACAGGGCCCCCTTTGCACGGGCAGTACTTC
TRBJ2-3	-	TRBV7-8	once	CASSLGREQYF	TGTGCCAGCAGCTTGGGCCGGGAGCAGTATTTT
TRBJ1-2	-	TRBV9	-	CASSVDSARGYTF	TGTGCCAGCAGCGTAGACAGCGCCCGTGGCTACACCTTC
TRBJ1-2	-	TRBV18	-	CASSPPKGRNYGYTF	TGTGCCAGCTCACCACCGAAGGGGCGTAACTATGGCTACACCTTC
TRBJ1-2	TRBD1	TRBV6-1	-	CASSELWDRVAYGYTF	TGTGCCAGCAGTGAACTGTGGGACAGGGTAGCCTATGGCTACACCTTC
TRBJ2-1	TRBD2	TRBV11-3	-	CASSLSLGLAGGNEQFF	TGTGCCAGCAGCTTATCCCTAGGACTAGCGGGAGGAAATGAGCAGTTCTTC
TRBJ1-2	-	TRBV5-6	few	CASSLALAEYGYTF	TGTGCCAGCAGCCTTGCCCTGGCGGAGTATGGCTACACCTTC
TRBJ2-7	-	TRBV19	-	CASSIGDGRDEQYF	TGTGCCAGTAGTATTGGGGACGGACGGGACGAGCAGTACTTC
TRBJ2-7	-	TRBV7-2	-	CASSLVVYEQYF	TGTGCCAGCAGCTTAGTGGTCTACGAGCAGTACTTC
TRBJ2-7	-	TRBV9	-	CASSYGSRYEQYF	TGTGCCAGCAGCTACGGGAGTAGATACGAGCAGTACTTC
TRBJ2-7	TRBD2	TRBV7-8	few	CASSPRTSGSLEQYF	TGTGCCAGCAGCCCCCGGACTAGCGGGTCCTTGGAGCAGTACTTC
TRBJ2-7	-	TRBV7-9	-	CASSLPGSSYEQYF	TGTGCCAGCAGCTTACCGGGGAGCTCCTACGAGCAGTACTTC
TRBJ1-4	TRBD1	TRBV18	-	CASFPGTGGEKLFF	TGTGCCAGCTTCCCCGGGACAGGGGGTGAAAAACTGTTTTTT
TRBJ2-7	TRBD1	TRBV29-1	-	CSVSGQGQAPYF	TGCAGCGTTTCGGGACAGGGGCAGGCTCCGTACTTC
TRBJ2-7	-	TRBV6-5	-	CASSYLPTAGYEQYF	TGTGCCAGCAGTTACTTACCGACAGCTGGGTACGAGCAGTACTTC
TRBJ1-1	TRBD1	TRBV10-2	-	CASSEGDRDSAEAFF	TGCGCCAGCAGTGAGGGGGACAGGGATAGCGCTGAAGCTTTCTTT
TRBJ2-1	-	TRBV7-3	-	CASSKRVVSSYNEQFF	TGTGCCAGCAGCAAACGGGTGGTTAGCTCCTACAATGAGCAGTTCTTC
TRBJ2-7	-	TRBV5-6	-	CASSPLGVGLAGPYEQYF	TGTGCCAGCAGCCCGTTAGGGGTTGGGCTAGCAGGACCCTACGAGCAGTACTTC
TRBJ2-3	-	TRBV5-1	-	CASSFGGAPDTQYF	TGCGCCAGCAGCTTTGGGGGGGCCCCAGATACGCAGTATTTT
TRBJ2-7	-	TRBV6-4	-	CASSPWVGRLENKPSYEQYF	TGTGCCAGCAGCCCCTGGGTGGGGCGACTAGAGAACAAACCCTCCTACGAGCAGTACTTC
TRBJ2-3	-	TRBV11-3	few	CASSPEGARGTDTQYF	TGTGCCAGCAGCCCGGAGGGAGCGCGGGGCACAGATACGCAGTATTTT
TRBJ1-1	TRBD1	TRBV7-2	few	CASSLTGGFGEAFF	TGTGCCAGCAGCTTGACAGGGGGCTTCGGTGAAGCTTTCTTT